Here is one T cell receptor (beta chain) with its context. This clone has only one observation. This receptor's antigen is unknown. Within one base of it there is no much larger clone, and no base qualities were kept. TCRbeta CDR3 regions were amplified from genomic DNA using the immunoSEQ Assay, a bias-controlled multiplex PCR. In the original analysis: The number of nucleated cells in each sample was estimated by amplification of reference gene primers within the assay. To quantify the absolute abundance of each unique TCRbeta CDR3 rearrangement, sequence reads were collapsed and filtered. For each sample, productive Simpson clonality was calculated as the square root of Simpson's diversity index across productive rearrangements. What TCRdb holds here is the immuneACCESS table cut down to in-frame rearrangements. Part of the clones is not present; checked against another copy, under half of the missing clones reflect an unresolved V gene, and the others are unexplained. V and J calls and clone size are copied from that table; D and trimming were computed from the DNA. The sample profile shows approximately 94,000 clones; under 95% of them were found once. The biggest ten clones account for about 3.9% of the sample.

Collaborating institutions collected whole blood in K2EDTA tubes following their own protocols. For TCRbeta analysis, collaborator samples were shipped as frozen whole blood, as isolated PBMCs, or as DNA extracted from either sample type. This sample is drawn from a study of blood T cell repertoires in COVID-19 (dated by TCRdb to 2018 to 2021). For the study in its entirety: Samples covering the acute and convalescent phases of COVID-19 were provided by collaborators in the United States, Italy and Spain. Nearly every sample came with metadata listing a de-identified subject ID, COVID-19 status, age in years and sex. The dataset comprised deeply sampled blood TCRbeta repertoires from subjects exposed to, actively infected with, or recovered from COVID-19. Where available, HLA class I and class II types were obtained from metadata supplied by the sample provider rather than from assay-based typing. The repertoires were released in a freely available public database intended as a resource for research on the immune response to SARS-CoV-2. Samples came from the ongoing ImmuneRACE study (first 160 participants) plus 1,254 subjects from 6 global collaborators. The prospective study material was composed of cDNA or gDNA derived from T cells, B-cell-depleted T cells, or PBMCs.

Overall study results and their limits: The amount of clinical and demographic metadata varied by source and participant and was provided uncurated.

This TCR was sampled from a woman aged 50 to 60 in a cohort sampled during active COVID-19. The sample consisted of peripheral blood.

The DNA is as follows: TGTGCCAGCAGCGCAACAGGGGGCACTGAAGCTTTCTTT. It encodes CASSATGGTEAFF. The rearranged chain carries TRBV7-9 and TRBJ1-1, and 8 junctional nucleotides match TRBD1. Trimming removed 5 bases from V and 4 bases from J; the gene matches leave 3 bases unexplained. The CDR3 contains 13 residues, cysteine and phenylalanine counted. Left in the record is the CDR3 DNA by itself, 39 bases read in frame from the first base. The germline V gene (reference sequence) supplies CDR1 SEHNR and CDR2 FQNEAQ. Reference TRBV7-9 and TRBJ1-1 proteins supply the regions before and after the CDR3; the full variable domain is: DTGVSQNPRHKITKRGQNVTFRCDPISEHNRLYWYRQTLGQGPEFLTYFQNEAQLEKSRLLSDRFSAERPKGSFSTLEIQRTEQGDSAMYLCASSATGGTEAFFGQGTRLTVV.